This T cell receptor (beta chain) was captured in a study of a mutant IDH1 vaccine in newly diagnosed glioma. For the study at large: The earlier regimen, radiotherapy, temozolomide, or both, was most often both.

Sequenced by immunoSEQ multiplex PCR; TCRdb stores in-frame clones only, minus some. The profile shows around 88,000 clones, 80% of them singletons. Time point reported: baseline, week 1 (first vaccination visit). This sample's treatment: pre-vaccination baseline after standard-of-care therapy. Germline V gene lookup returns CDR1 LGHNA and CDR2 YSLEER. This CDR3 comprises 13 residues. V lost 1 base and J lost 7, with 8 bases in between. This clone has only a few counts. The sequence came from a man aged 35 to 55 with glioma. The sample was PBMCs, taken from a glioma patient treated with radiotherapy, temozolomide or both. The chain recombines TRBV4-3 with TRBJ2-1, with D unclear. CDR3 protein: CASSQVLGNEQFF. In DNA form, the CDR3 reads TGCGCCAGCAGCCAAGTCTTAGGGAATGAGCAGTTCTTC.